The T cell receptor beta chain described here comes from a study of T cell responses to AZD1222 COVID-19 vaccine. Regarding the study as a whole: Mostly white British, mostly female donors; authors suggested clonal diversity may be underestimated.

Repertoires were generated with immunoSEQ multiplex PCR, while TCRdb's copy carries only in-frame clones and drops some. The profile shows about 170,000 clones, 92% of them singletons. Comment on this clone: Its antigen is not known.

The CDR3 is made up of 12 amino acids. Germline-derived CDR1 and CDR2 are KGHDR and SFDVKD. V lost 0 bases and J 9 bases, leaving 8 bases between the germline ends. The V call is TRBV24-1, the J call TRBJ2-7, with D hard to call. The sequence was collected from an adult in good health. Sequencing used peripheral blood, obtained on day 0 of AZD1222 vaccination. CDR3 protein: CATSDLHGRQYF. The CDR3 bases are TGTGCCACCAGTGATTTGCACGGCAGGCAGTACTTC.